One sample yielded the 5 T cell receptor beta chains listed below, sequenced in a study of metastatic and nonmetastatic thyroid tumors (TCRdb year 2020). Library method: PCR. Sequencing instrument: Illumina HiSeq 4000. The raw public data were reprocessed by TCRdb itself: fastp quality trimming at Q25, MiXCR clonotype calling, in-frame beta chains only. A total of over 70,000 clones appear in this sample, less than 20% of them only once. Roughly 13% of the sample belongs to the ten largest clones. Before undergoing thyroid surgery, none of the patients had been given any kind of treatment. Sequencing was carried out using blood. The receptors here all came from a female donor with papillary thyroid cancer or a benign thyroid nodule (not recorded which). Some clones in this sample may be carry-over from other donors' samples.

This clone was detected ten times or more. The chain uses TRBV5-1 and TRBJ2-1; D perhaps matches TRBD1 (5 bases). The CDR3 has 11 residues. V was pared by 1 base and J by 12 bases, with 8 bases between. The germline CDR1 and CDR2 sequences are SGHRS and YFSETQ. Here the CDR3 reads CASSLSTGQFF. DNA of the CDR3: TGCGCCAGCAGCTTGAGTACAGGGCAGTTCTTC.

The table lists this clone with many counts. The J gene is TRBJ1-5, the V gene TRBV6-2 or TRBV6-3; 11 bases are a match to TRBD1. CDR1 and CDR2 from the germline V gene are MNHEY and SVGEGT. Trimming at V came to 5 bases and at J to 6 bases, leaving 6 bases not matched to a gene. The length of the CDR3 is 15 residues. CDR3 amino acids: CASSSGQGAAQPQHF. CDR3 bases: TGTGCCAGCAGTAGCGGACAGGGGGCAGCTCAGCCCCAGCATTTT.

This clone showed up many times. The rearrangement uses TRBV6-4 and TRBJ2-1, with 7 bases lining up with TRBD2. The V gene end was trimmed by 8 bases and the J gene end by 8 bases; junction bases not matched to a gene: 15. CDR3 length: 15 amino acids. Germline V gives CDR1 MRHNA, CDR2 SNTAGT. CDR3 in DNA: TGTGCCAGCGGGGGGGAGCGAAAGAATCTAGATGAGCAGTTCTTC. Protein product: CASGGERKNLDEQFF.

The table lists this clone with many counts. The chain recombines TRBV11-1 with TRBJ2-7, with 8 nucleotides matching TRBD2. The CDR3 is made up of 16 amino acids. V was pared by 1 base and J by 0 bases, with 5 bases of the junction left unmatched. Germline assignment: CDR1 SGHAT and CDR2 FQDESV (reference sequence). The CDR3 protein is CASSLGTSGSSYEQYF. CDR3 bases: TGTGCCAGCAGCTTAGGAACGAGCGGGAGCTCCTACGAGCAGTACTTC.

The sample holds many counts of this clone. The chain is built from TRBV28 and TRBJ2-7, with no clear D. Germline assignment: CDR1 MDHEN and CDR2 SYDVKM. V was shortened by 2 bases and J by 4 bases, with 6 bases between the two germline ends. CDR3 length: 12 residues. The CDR3 DNA sequence: TGTGCCAGCAGTTTACTGGAGTACGAGCAGTACTTC. Its protein product is CASSLLEYEQYF.